A selection of T cell receptor beta chains follows, all from one sample in a study of post-analysis software for immune sequencing data. TCRdb reanalysed the PCR reads using MiXCR and keeps one entry per CDR3 protein. The sample includes a few hundred thousand distinct CDR3 sequences, roughly 34% of them seen just once. Specimen: blood. The receptors originated from a girl under 18 with multiple sclerosis. Each CDR3 is given without its conserved first and last residue. Part of the rows lack a size; the others show once, few, many or a class for expanded clones.

size: few
J: TRBJ2-7
V: TRBV18
CDR3: ASSQTLGRSYEQY

size: few
J: TRBJ2-5
V: TRBV15
CDR3: ATSSPTWYQETQY

size: few
J: TRBJ1-6
V: TRBV5-1
CDR3: ASSLGGQGSPLH

size: few
J: TRBJ2-7
V: TRBV7-2
CDR3: ASSPMGPREEQY

size: NA
J: TRBJ2-4
V: TRBV7-8
CDR3: ATSGSTNIQY

size: few
J: TRBJ2-6
V: TRBV5-1
CDR3: ASSLPPGQTGANVLT

size: NA
J: TRBJ2-7
V: TRBV5-1
CDR3: ASSLGVGTYEQY

size: few
J: TRBJ2-5
V: TRBV28
CDR3: ASKPTSGGFETQY

size: NA
J: TRBJ2-5
V: TRBV3-1
CDR3: ASSRRTVQETQY

size: NA
J: TRBJ2-1
V: TRBV7-9
CDR3: ASSLVSGWSYNEQF

size: NA
J: TRBJ2-7
V: TRBV20-1
CDR3: SASSRDYQLPQY

size: NA
J: TRBJ2-3
V: TRBV5-1
CDR3: ASSLGIPSTDTQY

size: NA
J: TRBJ2-1
V: TRBV5-1
CDR3: ASSLDGVNEQF

size: NA
J: TRBJ1-1
V: TRBV7-9
CDR3: ASSLALIRANTEAF

size: NA
J: TRBJ2-1
V: TRBV7-6
CDR3: ASSGDYDEQF

size: many
J: TRBJ2-5
V: TRBV4-1
CDR3: ASSLTSGGAQETQY

size: few
J: TRBJ1-2
V: TRBV10-3
CDR3: AISDQTGEHYGYT

size: NA
J: NA
V: TRBV7-2
CDR3: ASSSAPWGRTSGETQY

size: NA
J: TRBJ1-5
V: TRBV12-3/TRBV12-4
CDR3: ASSLAGGHSNQPQH

size: NA
J: NA
V: TRBV20-1
CDR3: SARRRETQY

size: NA
J: TRBJ2-1
V: TRBV11-2
CDR3: ASSLGGGFNEQF

size: NA
J: TRBJ2-2
V: TRBV15
CDR3: ATSRGARELF

size: few
J: TRBJ2-5
V: TRBV10-3
CDR3: AISDLQGNGETQY

size: few
J: TRBJ2-5
V: TRBV4-2
CDR3: ASSQSGTQY

size: NA
J: TRBJ1-2
V: TRBV9
CDR3: ASSAQGTLNYGYT

size: few
J: TRBJ2-1
V: TRBV5-1
CDR3: ASSLRTSGGTPPNEQF

size: few
J: TRBJ2-5
V: TRBV7-6
CDR3: ASSLYSGEEQY

size: few
J: TRBJ2-3
V: TRBV7-3
CDR3: ASSLGPERGYTDTQY

size: few
J: TRBJ2-1
V: TRBV2
CDR3: ASSPSGLSSNEQF

size: many
J: TRBJ2-5
V: TRBV6-5
CDR3: ASSYSRGQETQY

size: few
J: TRBJ2-3
V: TRBV20-1
CDR3: SASLPGTGGVGDTQY